These 14 T cell receptor beta chains were all obtained from the same sample, sequenced in a study of STAT5B mutations in CD4+ large granular lymphocyte leukemia. Here immunoSEQ multiplex PCR was the method, and the copy in TCRdb shows in-frame clones only, minus some. The sample shows tens of thousands of clones, 60% to 80% of them seen only once. Sequenced sample: CD4+ T cells from blood buffy coats. Receptors originate from a human donor in good health.

The CDR3 protein is CASSQDKTGHTDTQYF. The CDR3 region has the DNA TGTGCCAGCAGCCAGGACAAGACAGGGCACACAGATACGCAGTATTTT. This chain joins TRBV14 and TRBJ2-3; TRBD1 matches at 7 bases. Unmatched junction bases numbered 8, after V lost 3 bases and J lost 2 bases. The V gene's germline CDR1 is SGHDN and CDR2 FVKESK. This CDR3 has 16 residues.

This chain connects TRBV27 to TRBJ1-3, with D possibly TRBD1 on 5 matching bases. Germline CDR1 is MNHEY and CDR2 is SMNVEV (reference sequence). The CDR3 extends over 15 amino acids. V lost 3 bases, J lost 2 bases, and 11 bases lay in between. Here the CDR3 reads CASSFLSGPGNTIYF. The CDR3 nucleotides are TGTGCCAGCAGTTTTCTGTCGGGGCCTGGAAACACCATATATTTT.

This clone came up once. The chain carries TRBV5-5 and TRBJ1-2; D ambiguous. The CDR3 covers 15 residues. V was cut by 3 bases and J by 2 bases, with 14 bases left in between. Germline CDR1 reads SGHKS; CDR2 reads YYEKEE (reference sequence). The CDR3, as DNA: TGTGCCAGCAGCTCTCAACTTGGGGTGAACTATGGCTACACCTTC. Its translation is CASSSQLGVNYGYTF.

This chain connects TRBV6-5 to TRBJ2-7; 7 nucleotides match TRBD1. Per germline, CDR1 MNHEY and CDR2 SVGAGI. CDR3 length: 14 residues. V gave up 5 bases and J gave up 4 bases; unmatched junction bases: 8. CDR3 region: CASSMTGRNYEQYF. CDR3 DNA sequence: TGTGCCAGCAGTATGACAGGGCGCAATTACGAGCAGTACTTC.

This chain links TRBV4-1 with TRBJ1-4; 9 nucleotides match TRBD1. Germline trimming cut 3 bases from V and 6 bases from J; bases unmatched to any gene: 14. Germline V gene lookup returns CDR1 MGHRA and CDR2 YSYEKL. There are 18 residues in the CDR3. The CDR3 region has the DNA TGCGCCAGCAGCCACCCGTCCCGGGACAGGGCGTGGGATGAAAAACTGTTTTTT. Protein sequence: CASSHPSRDRAWDEKLFF.

V usage is TRBV7-9 and J usage is TRBJ1-2; the D gene is possibly TRBD1 (5 bases). The V end lost 5 bases, the J end lost 2 bases, and 12 bases lay between the germline ends. Germline-derived CDR1 and CDR2 are SEHNR and FQNEAQ (reference sequence). The CDR3 extends over 14 amino acids. CDR3: CASSNAGGNYGYTF. The CDR3 nucleotides read TGTGCCAGCAGCAACGCCGGGGGAAACTATGGCTACACCTTC.

This sequence joins TRBV2 and TRBJ1-4; possibly TRBD1 for D (5 bases). Germline loops: CDR1 SNHLY, CDR2 FYNNEI. This CDR3 spans 16 amino acids. Trimming took 6 bases from V and 8 from J, leaving 22 bases between them. CDR3 protein: CASRPFGRAKNEKLFF. CDR3 bases: TGTGCCAGCAGGCCCTTCGGCAGGGCGAAGAACGAAAAACTGTTTTTT.

The chain combines TRBV13 with TRBJ2-3; D perhaps matches TRBD1 (6 bases). The V and J ends lost 7 bases and 7 bases respectively, with 15 bases between them. The germline V gene encodes CDR1 PRHDT and CDR2 FYEKMQ (reference sequence). The CDR3 covers 13 residues. The CDR3 region is CASTSRGIHTQYF. In DNA form, the CDR3 reads TGTGCCAGCACCTCGAGGGGGATTCATACGCAGTATTTT.

This clone was seen once. The chain carries TRBV7-2 and TRBJ2-5; D is ambiguous. CDR3 length equals 14 residues. Germline loops: CDR1 SGHTA, CDR2 FQGNSA. Trimming removed 2 bases at V and 2 bases at J, with 9 bases between. The CDR3 is CASSLTSFQETQYF. The CDR3, as DNA: TGTGCCAGCAGCTTAACATCATTTCAAGAGACCCAGTACTTC.

V is TRBV19 and J is TRBJ2-4, with D possibly being TRBD1 (6 bases). Per germline, CDR1 LNHDA and CDR2 SQIVND (reference sequence). V was cut by 5 bases and J by 7 bases, with 15 bases left in between. The CDR3 covers 14 residues. The CDR3 region is CASSGGGAWNIQYF. For the CDR3, the DNA is TGTGCCAGTAGTGGTGGGGGCGCTTGGAACATTCAGTACTTC.

The V call is TRBV19, the J call TRBJ1-1; TRBD1 matches at 7 bases. The ends lost 4 bases at V and 0 bases at J; junction bases unmatched: 5. Looked up from germline, CDR1 is LNHDA and CDR2 is SQIVND (reference sequence). The CDR3 totals 15 residues. CDR3 in amino acids: CASSKPGQLNTEAFF. CDR3 bases: TGTGCCAGTAGTAAACCGGGACAGCTGAACACTGAAGCTTTCTTT.

The chain recombines TRBV30 with TRBJ2-5; 9 bases are shared with TRBD2. J gave up 7 bases and V 2 bases, and 8 bases lay outside the gene matches. CDR1 is GTSNPN and CDR2 is SVGIG in the germline V gene (reference sequence). The CDR3 has 14 residues. Written as DNA, the CDR3 is TGTGCCTGGAGTCCACTAGCGGGTGGTGGGACCCAGTACTTC. The encoded protein is CAWSPLAGGGTQYF.

The V gene is TRBV15, the J gene TRBJ2-7; no definite D call. The CDR3 consists of 12 residues. The V end was cut by 4 bases, the J end by 2 bases, with 6 bases between. Germline values: CDR1 LNHNV, CDR2 YYDKDF (reference sequence). The CDR3 protein is CATSTPAYEQYF. CDR3 coding DNA: TGTGCCACCAGCACACCAGCCTACGAGCAGTACTTC.

This clone was recorded once. The chain recombines TRBV7-2 with TRBJ2-1; TRBD2 aligns across 16 bases. Germline lookup yields CDR1 SGHTA and CDR2 FQGNSA. V was clipped by 6 bases and J by 5 bases; unmatched bases: 13. This CDR3 is built from 19 residues. The CDR3 loop is CASRFQTGLAGGINNEQFF. CDR3 sequence (DNA): TGTGCCAGCAGATTTCAAACGGGACTAGCGGGGGGGATCAACAATGAGCAGTTCTTC.